The following is a T cell receptor beta chain sequence with its context. No antigen is known for it. These data belong to a study of vaccination effects on CD4 cells after COVID-19. The CDR3 extends over 15 amino acids. The V gene lost 6 bases and the J gene lost 0 bases, with 15 bases spanning the gap. Looked up from germline, CDR1 is SGHNT and CDR2 is YYREEE (reference sequence). ViraFEST used viral peptide pools to expand antigen-specific CD4+ T cells before sequencing. Researchers isolated CD4+ T cells once approximately eleven days of culture had elapsed. Among the vaccine recipients, none had a prior SARS-CoV-2 infection, and nucleocapsid antibodies were negative. TCRdb keeps only in-frame clones here, not all; method: immunoSEQ multiplex PCR. The repertoire consists of tens of thousands of clones, with roughly 72% occurring once and the leading ten covering 4%.

Source: CD4+ T cells from PBMCs cultured with HCoV-OC43 spike peptides, taken before COVID-19 vaccination. Specified subset: HCoV-OC43 spike overlapping peptide pool stimulation. The TCR sequence derives from a human donor who received a COVID-19 vaccine. This sequence joins TRBV5-4 and TRBJ1-1, with D perhaps TRBD1 (6 bases). CDR3 in DNA: TGTGCCAGCACCCCGGTTCAGGGGCTGAACACTGAAGCTTTCTTT. It codes for CASTPVQGLNTEAFF.